What follows are 5 T cell receptor beta chains derived from one specimen sequenced in a study of blood T cell repertoires in COVID-19. TCRdb's copy holds only in-frame clones and misses some; the assay was immunoSEQ multiplex PCR. The data show 310,000 or so clones, 85% to 90% seen once. The sequencing input was peripheral blood. These receptors all come from a woman in her 30s with COVID-19, enrolled during active disease.

The rearrangement joins TRBV27 to TRBJ2-3, with 10 nucleotides matching TRBD1. Looked up from germline, CDR1 is MNHEY and CDR2 is SMNVEV (reference sequence). J lost 5 bases, V lost 5 bases, and 10 bases had no gene match. The CDR3 totals 16 residues. The CDR3 coding sequence is TGTGCCAGCAGTCGGGGGACAGGGGTTTTCGGAGATACGCAGTATTTT. Translated: CASSRGTGVFGDTQYF.

This clone came up a few times. V is TRBV19 and J is TRBJ2-1; D gene unclear. The CDR3 loop spans 14 amino acids. Trimming took off 2 bases at V and 5 bases at J, with 10 bases between the two ends. Germline V gene sequence: CDR1 LNHDA, CDR2 SQIVND (reference sequence). CDR3 region: CASSINPTDNEQFF. CDR3 nucleotide sequence: TGTGCCAGTAGTATAAACCCTACGGACAATGAGCAGTTCTTC.

In the case of this clone: One junction end does not reproduce the germline sequence, and a read error may be involved. The V gene is TRBV28, the J gene TRBJ1-5; D may be TRBD1 (6 bases). CDR3 length: 13 residues. From germline, CDR1 is MDHEN and CDR2 SYDVKM. The CDR3 bases are TGTGTCAGCATATCACAGGGTAATCAGCCCCAGCATTTT. This encodes CVSISQGNQPQHF.

This chain joins TRBV6-5 and TRBJ2-3; D is unclear. Germline values: CDR1 MNHEY, CDR2 SVGAGI. The CDR3 spans 14 residues. Trimming stripped 6 bases from V and 3 bases from J, with 13 bases between. CDR3: CASRPPQFTDTQYF. Written as DNA, the CDR3 is TGTGCCAGCAGGCCCCCCCAGTTTACAGATACGCAGTATTTT.

This clone was seen only a few times. The V call is TRBV19, the J call TRBJ2-7, with D possibly TRBD1 on 5 matching bases. Germline assignment: CDR1 LNHDA and CDR2 SQIVND (reference sequence). The CDR3 totals 15 residues. V lost 1 base and J 6 bases, leaving 16 bases between the germline ends. This CDR3 is CASSIVVTDALEQYF. As DNA, the CDR3 is TGTGCCAGTAGTATAGTGGTGACAGACGCACTCGAGCAGTACTTC.